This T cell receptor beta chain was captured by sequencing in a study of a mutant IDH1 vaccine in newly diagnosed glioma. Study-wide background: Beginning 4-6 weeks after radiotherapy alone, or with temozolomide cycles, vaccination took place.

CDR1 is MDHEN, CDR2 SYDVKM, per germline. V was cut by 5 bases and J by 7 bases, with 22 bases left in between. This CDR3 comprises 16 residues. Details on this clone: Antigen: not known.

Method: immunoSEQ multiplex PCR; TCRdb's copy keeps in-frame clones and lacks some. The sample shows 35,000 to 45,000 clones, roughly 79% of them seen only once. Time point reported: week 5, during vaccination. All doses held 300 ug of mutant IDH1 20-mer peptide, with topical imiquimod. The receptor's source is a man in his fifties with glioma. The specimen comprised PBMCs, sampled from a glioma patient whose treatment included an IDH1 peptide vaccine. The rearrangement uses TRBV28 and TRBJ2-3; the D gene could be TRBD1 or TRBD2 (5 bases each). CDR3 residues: CASSLMVGTTMNTQYF. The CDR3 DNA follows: TGTGCCAGCAGTCTAATGGTCGGGACCACCATGAATACGCAGTATTTT.